This TCR beta chain was captured by sequencing in a study of control samples from healthy donors and cancer patients. Only in-frame clones appear in the TCRdb table, and some are missing; sequencing was by immunoSEQ multiplex PCR. The table records 150,000 to 200,000 clones, about 86% of them present only once. This CDR3 has 16 amino acids. Germline CDR1 and CDR2: LNHDA and SQIVND (reference sequence). Trimming stripped 7 bases from V and 0 bases from J, with 18 bases between. The TCR comes from a young man in good health. Sequenced: blood. V is TRBV19 and J is TRBJ1-2, with D possibly being TRBD1 (5 bases). In DNA, the CDR3 is TGTGCCAGTAAGACCTCGGGGGTGGGCCCTAACTATGGCTACACCTTC. Amino acid sequence: CASKTSGVGPNYGYTF. Drawing the rest from reference TRBV19 and TRBJ1-2, the complete variable domain is DGGITQSPKYLFRKEGQNVTLSCEQNLNHDAMYWYRQDPGQGLRLIYYSQIVNDFQKGDIAEGYSVSREKKESFPLTVTSAQKNPTAFYLCASKTSGVGPNYGYTFGSGTRLTVV.